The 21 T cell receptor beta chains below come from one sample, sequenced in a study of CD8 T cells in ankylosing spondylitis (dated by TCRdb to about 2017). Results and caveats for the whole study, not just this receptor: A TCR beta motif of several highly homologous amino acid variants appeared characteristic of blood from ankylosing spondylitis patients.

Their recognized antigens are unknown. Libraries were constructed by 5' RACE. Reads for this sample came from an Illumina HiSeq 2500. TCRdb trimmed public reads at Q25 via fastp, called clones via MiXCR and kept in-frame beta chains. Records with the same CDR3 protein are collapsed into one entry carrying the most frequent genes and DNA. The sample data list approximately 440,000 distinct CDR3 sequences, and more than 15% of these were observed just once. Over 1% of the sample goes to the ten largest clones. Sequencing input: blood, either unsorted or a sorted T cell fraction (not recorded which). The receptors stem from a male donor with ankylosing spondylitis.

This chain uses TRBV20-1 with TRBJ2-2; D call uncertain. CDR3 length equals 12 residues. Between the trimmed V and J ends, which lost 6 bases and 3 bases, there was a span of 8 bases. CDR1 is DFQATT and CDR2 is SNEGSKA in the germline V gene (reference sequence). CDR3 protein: CSAASDTGELFF. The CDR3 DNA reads TGCAGTGCAGCATCTGACACCGGGGAGCTGTTTTTT.

CDR3 nucleotides: TGTGCCAGCAGCTTATTGGGCGGGGGGGCCGAAGATACGCAGTATTTT. This sequence encodes CASSLLGGGAEDTQYF. The chain combines TRBV7-3 with TRBJ2-3; 9 nucleotides match TRBD2. V lost 2 bases and J lost 5; bases outside the gene matches: 8. This CDR3 contains 16 residues. Looked up from germline, CDR1 is SGHTA and CDR2 is FQGTGA.

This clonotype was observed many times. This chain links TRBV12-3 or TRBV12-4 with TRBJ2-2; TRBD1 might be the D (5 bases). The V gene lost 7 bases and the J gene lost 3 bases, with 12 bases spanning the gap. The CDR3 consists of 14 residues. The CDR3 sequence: CASIVDRHTGELFF. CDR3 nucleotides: TGTGCCAGCATCGTAGACAGACACACCGGGGAGCTGTTTTTT.

The CDR3 sequence is CASSPPASGGTDTQYF. CDR3 coding DNA: TGCGCCAGCAGCCCTCCCGCTAGCGGGGGCACAGATACGCAGTATTTT. The rearrangement joins TRBV5-1 to TRBJ2-3, with 9 bases aligning to TRBD2. The CDR3 is made up of 16 amino acids. Germline CDR1 is SGHRS and CDR2 is YFSETQ. Trimming took 4 bases from V and 1 from J; bases not matched to a gene: 7.

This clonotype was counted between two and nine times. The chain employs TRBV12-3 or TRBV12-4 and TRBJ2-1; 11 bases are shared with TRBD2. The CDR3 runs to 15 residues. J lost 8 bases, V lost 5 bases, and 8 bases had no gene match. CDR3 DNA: TGTGCCAGCAGTGTCTCTAGCGGGAGGCGGGATGAGCAGTTCTTC. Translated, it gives CASSVSSGRRDEQFF.

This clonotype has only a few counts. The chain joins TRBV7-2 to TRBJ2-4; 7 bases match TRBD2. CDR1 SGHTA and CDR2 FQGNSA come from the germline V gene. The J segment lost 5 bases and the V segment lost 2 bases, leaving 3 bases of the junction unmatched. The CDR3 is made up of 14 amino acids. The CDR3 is CASSLRGRENIQYF. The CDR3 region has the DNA TGTGCCAGCAGCTTACGGGGGAGGGAAAACATTCAGTACTTC. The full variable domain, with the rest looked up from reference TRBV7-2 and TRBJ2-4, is GAGVSQSPSNKVTEKGKDVELRCDPISGHTALYWYRQSLGQGLEFLIYFQGNSAPDKSGLPSDRFSAERTGGSVSTLTIQRTQQEDSAVYLCASSLRGRENIQYFGAGTRLSVL.

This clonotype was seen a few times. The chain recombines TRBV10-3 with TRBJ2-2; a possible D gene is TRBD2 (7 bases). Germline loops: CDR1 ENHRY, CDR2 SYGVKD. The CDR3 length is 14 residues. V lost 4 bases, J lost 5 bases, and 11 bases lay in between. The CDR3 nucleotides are TGTGCCATCAGTGCAGGGGAGGGGACCGGGGAGCTGTTTTTT. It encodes CAISAGEGTGELFF.

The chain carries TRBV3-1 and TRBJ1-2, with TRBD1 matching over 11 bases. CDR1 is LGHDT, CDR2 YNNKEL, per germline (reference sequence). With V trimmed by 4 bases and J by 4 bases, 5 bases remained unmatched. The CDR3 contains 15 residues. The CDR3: CASSPRTGGGYGYTF. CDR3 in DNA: TGTGCCAGCAGCCCCCGGACAGGGGGCGGCTATGGCTACACCTTC.

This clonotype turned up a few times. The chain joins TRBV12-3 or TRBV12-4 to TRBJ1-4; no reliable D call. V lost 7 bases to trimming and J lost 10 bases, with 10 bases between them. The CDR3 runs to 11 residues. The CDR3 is CASTRVGKLFF. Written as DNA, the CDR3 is TGTGCCAGCACCCGGGTGGGAAAACTGTTTTTT.

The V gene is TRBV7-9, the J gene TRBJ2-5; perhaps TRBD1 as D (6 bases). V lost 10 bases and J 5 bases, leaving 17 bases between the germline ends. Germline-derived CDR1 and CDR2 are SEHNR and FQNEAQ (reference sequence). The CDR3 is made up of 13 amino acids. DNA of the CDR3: TGTGCCATAGAGGACAGCCCCGCGGAGACCCAGTACTTC. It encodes CAIEDSPAETQYF.

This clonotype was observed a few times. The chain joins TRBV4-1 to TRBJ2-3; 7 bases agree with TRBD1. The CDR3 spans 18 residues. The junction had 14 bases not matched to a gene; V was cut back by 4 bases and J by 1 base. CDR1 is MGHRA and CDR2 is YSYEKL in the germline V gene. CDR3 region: CASSPAGQQGPRTDTQYF. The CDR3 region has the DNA TGCGCCAGCAGCCCAGCAGGCCAACAGGGGCCCCGCACAGATACGCAGTATTTT.

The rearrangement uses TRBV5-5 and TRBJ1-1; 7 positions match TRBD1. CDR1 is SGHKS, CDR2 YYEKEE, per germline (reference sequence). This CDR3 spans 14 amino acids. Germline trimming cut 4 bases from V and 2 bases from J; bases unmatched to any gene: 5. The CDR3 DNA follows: TGTGCCAGCAGCGGGGACAGAGCTAACACTGAAGCTTTCTTT. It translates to CASSGDRANTEAFF.

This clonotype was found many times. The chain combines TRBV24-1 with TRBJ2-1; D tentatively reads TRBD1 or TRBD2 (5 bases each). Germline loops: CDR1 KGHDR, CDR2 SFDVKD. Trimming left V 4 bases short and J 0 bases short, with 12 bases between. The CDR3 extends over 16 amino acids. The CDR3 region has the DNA TGTGCCACCAGTGACTCGGGACCAAGCTCCTACAATGAGCAGTTCTTC. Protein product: CATSDSGPSSYNEQFF.

CDR3 loop: CASSLSTRRPGGGELFF. DNA of the CDR3: TGTGCCAGCAGCCTCTCGACCCGTCGACCCGGAGGCGGGGAGCTGTTTTTT. J is TRBJ2-2 and V is TRBV4-2; weak D call: TRBD2 (5 bases). Trimming took 4 bases from V and 7 from J, leaving 22 bases between them. The CDR3 consists of 17 residues. CDR1 is LGHNA, CDR2 YNFKEQ, per germline.

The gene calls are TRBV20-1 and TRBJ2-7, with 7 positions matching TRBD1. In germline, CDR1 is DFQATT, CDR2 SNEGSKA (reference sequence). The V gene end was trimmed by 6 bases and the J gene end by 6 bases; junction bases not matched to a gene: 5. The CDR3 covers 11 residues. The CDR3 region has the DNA TGCAGTGCGGTAGGGACAGTCGAGCAGTACTTC. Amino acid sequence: CSAVGTVEQYF.

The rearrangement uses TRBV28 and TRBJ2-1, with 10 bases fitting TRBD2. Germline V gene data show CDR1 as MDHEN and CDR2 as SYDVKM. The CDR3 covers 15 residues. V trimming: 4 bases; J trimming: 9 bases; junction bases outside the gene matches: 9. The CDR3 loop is CASSSPAGGHGEQFF. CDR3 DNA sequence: TGTGCCAGCAGTTCACCAGCGGGAGGGCACGGTGAGCAGTTCTTC.

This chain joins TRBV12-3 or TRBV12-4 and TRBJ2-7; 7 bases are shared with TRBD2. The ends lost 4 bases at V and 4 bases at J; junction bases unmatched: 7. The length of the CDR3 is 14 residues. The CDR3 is CASSYGGSRYEQYF. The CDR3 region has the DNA TGTGCCAGCAGTTACGGGGGGAGTAGGTACGAGCAGTACTTC.

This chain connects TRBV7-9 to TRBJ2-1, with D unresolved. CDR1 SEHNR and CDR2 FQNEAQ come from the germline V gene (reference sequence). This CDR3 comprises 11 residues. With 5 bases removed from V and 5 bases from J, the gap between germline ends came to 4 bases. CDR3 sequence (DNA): TGTGCCAGCAGCGACGACAATGAGCAGTTCTTC. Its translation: CASSDDNEQFF.

Here the CDR3 reads CASSPSLAAGELFF. CDR3 nucleotide sequence: TGTGCCAGCAGCCCCTCTCTCGCAGCCGGGGAGCTGTTTTTT. The chain employs TRBV7-3 and TRBJ2-2; no definite D call. V shed 5 bases and J shed 6 bases, with 13 bases lying between them. The CDR3 runs 14 residues. CDR1 and CDR2 (germline): SGHTA, FQGTGA.

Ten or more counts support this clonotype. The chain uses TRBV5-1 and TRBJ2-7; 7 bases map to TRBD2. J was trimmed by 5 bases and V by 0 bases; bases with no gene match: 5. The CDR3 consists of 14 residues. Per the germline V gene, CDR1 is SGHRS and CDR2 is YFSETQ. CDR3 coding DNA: TGCGCCAGCAGCTTGGGACTAGCATCCCACGAGCAGTACTTC. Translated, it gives CASSLGLASHEQYF.

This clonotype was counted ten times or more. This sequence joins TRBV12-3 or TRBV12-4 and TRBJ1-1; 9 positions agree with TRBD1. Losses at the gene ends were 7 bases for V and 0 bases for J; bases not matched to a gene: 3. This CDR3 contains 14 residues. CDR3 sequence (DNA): TGTGCCAGCATCGGGACAGGGATGAACACTGAAGCTTTCTTT. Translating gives CASIGTGMNTEAFF.